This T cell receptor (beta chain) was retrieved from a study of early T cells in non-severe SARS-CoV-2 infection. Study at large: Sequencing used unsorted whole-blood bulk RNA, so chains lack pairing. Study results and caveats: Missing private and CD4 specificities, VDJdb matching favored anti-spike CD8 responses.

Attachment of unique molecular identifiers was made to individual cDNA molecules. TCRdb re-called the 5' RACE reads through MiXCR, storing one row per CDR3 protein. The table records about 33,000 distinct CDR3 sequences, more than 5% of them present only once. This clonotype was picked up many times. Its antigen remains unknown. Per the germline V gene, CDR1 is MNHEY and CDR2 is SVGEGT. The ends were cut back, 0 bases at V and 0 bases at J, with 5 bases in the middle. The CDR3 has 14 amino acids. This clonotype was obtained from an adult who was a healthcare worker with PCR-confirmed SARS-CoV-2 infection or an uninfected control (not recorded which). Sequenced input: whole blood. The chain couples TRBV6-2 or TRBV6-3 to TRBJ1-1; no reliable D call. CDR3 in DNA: TGTGCCAGCAGTTACTCGAAGTTGAACACTGAAGCTTTCTTT. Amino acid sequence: CASSYSKLNTEAFF.